This T cell receptor (beta chain) was captured in a study of cytomegalovirus exposure and HLA in healthy donors (dated by TCRdb to 2016 to 2017). For the wider study: According to a later analysis, one platform produced both the 120 validation repertoires and the approximately 600 repertoires of the first cohort. A separate validation cohort of 100 to 150 different subjects was used in addition to the 666-subject first cohort. The study aimed to test whether cataloging public T cell receptors could reveal signatures of past pathogen exposure. The study combined high-throughput TCR immunosequencing, statistical association of individual TCRs with disease status, and machine learning to predict cytomegalovirus infection status. Beyond this particular receptor, the publication reports: The classifier was reported to diagnose cytomegalovirus status with high specificity and sensitivity in both the original cohort and the validation cohort. A total of 164 TCR beta chains were listed by the study as associated with cytomegalovirus. It was suggested by the authors that the approach could potentially be generalized to other disease states and immunological phenotypes. Of the cluster scores, 90% to 95% were above 0 in a later analysis, which found that TCRs clustered in the first cohort also tended to co-occur in the 95 to 150 validation repertoires. All 110 or so repertoires were used to score co-occurrence in the validation cohort in a later analysis, because that analysis had no HLA typing for the cohort. In vitro tests confirmed that a few of the cytomegalovirus-associated TCR beta chains recognize cytomegalovirus antigens. While some public TCRs were present in many individuals, most TCR sequences turned up only very rarely across donors.

The CDR3 runs 13 amino acids, cysteine and phenylalanine included. The DNA shown is the 39-base CDR3, in frame from base 1. After removal of 7 bases from V and 9 bases from J, the junction retains 6 bases not matched to a gene. CDR1 MNHEY and CDR2 SVGAGI were looked up in the germline V gene. Concerning this clone itself: Its target antigen remains unknown. Base qualities are not provided; no much larger clone lies one nucleotide away.

Preparation of the library involved the immunoSEQ multiplex PCR assay. As for the authors' bioinformatics: A statistical classification framework was built to diagnose cytomegalovirus status from the catalog of TCR beta chain sequences. TCRdb retrieved this table from immuneACCESS and kept in-frame rearrangements only. Not all clones are present; in checked studies, unresolved V genes account for under half, and no reason is known for the remainder. That table is the source of V, J and clone size, and D and trimming were worked out from the DNA. This sample holds about 360,000 clones; around 86% were observed only once. The top ten clonotypes cover 0.8% to 0.85% of the sample. The donors were included in the validation cohort of some 120 subjects, a group kept apart from the approximately 690-subject first cohort.

The sequence came from a woman aged 18 to 35 in good health and CMV-seronegative. The sequenced sample consisted of PBMCs. Here the chain combines TRBV6-5 and TRBJ2-1, and 10 junction bases match TRBD1. The CDR3 has the sequence CASIRDRGGEQFF. The DNA reads TGTGCCAGCATAAGGGACAGGGGCGGTGAGCAGTTCTTC.